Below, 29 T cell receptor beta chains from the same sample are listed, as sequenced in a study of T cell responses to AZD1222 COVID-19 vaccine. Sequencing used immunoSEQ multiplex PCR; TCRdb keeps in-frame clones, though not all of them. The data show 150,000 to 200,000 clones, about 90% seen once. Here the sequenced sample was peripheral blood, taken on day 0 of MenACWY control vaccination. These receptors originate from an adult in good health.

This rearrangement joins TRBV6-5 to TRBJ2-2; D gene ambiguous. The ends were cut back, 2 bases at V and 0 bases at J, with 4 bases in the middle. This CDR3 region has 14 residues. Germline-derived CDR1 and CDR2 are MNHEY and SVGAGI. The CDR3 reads CASSYLTNTGELFF. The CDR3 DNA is TGTGCCAGCAGTTACCTAACGAACACCGGGGAGCTGTTTTTT.

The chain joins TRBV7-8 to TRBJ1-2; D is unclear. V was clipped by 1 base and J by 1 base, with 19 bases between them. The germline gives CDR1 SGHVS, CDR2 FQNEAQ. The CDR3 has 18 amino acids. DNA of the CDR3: TGTGCCAGCAGCTTAGGCCTGGGTTTGCCGCTGATTAACTATGGCTACACCTTC. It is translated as CASSLGLGLPLINYGYTF.

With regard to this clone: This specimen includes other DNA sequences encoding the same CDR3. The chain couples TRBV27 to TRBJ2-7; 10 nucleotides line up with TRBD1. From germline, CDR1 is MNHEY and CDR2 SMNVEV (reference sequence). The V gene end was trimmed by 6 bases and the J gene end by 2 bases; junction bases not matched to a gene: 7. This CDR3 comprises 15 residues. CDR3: CASSRQGQGAYEQYF. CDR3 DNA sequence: TGTGCCAGCAGCCGACAAGGACAGGGGGCCTACGAGCAGTACTTC.

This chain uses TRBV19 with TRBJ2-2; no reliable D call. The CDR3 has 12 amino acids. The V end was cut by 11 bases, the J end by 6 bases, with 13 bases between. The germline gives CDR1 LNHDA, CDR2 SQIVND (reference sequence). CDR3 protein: CAVRGGSGELFF. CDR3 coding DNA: TGTGCCGTCCGAGGTGGGTCCGGGGAGCTGTTTTTT.

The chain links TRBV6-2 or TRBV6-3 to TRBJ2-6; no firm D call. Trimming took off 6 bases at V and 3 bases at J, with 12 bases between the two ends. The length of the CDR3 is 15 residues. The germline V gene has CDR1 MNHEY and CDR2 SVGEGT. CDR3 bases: TGTGCCAGCAGCTCAATAGGAAGTGGGGCCAACGTCCTGACTTTC. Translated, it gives CASSSIGSGANVLTF.

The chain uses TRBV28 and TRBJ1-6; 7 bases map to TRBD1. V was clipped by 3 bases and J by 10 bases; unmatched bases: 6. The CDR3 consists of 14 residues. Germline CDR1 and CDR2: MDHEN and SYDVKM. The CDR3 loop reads CASSLGGTDSPLHF. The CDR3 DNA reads TGTGCCAGCAGTTTGGGGGGGACAGACTCACCCCTCCACTTT.

The DNA of the CDR3 is TGTGCCAGCAGCCCCACAGGGATCGTGGTAACAGATACGCAGTATTTT. It is translated as CASSPTGIVVTDTQYF. J is TRBJ2-3 and V is TRBV7-9, with D tentatively TRBD1 (6 bases). Germline V CDR1 and CDR2: SEHNR, FQNEAQ (reference sequence). The CDR3 length is 16 residues. V was pared by 5 bases and J by 3 bases, with 18 bases between.

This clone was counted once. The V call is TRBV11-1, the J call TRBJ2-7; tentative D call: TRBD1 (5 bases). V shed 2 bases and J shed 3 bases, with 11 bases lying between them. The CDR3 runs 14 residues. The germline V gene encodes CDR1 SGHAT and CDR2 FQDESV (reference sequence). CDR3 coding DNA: TGTGCCAGCAGCTTACAGGGTGAGCACTACGAGCAGTACTTC. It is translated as CASSLQGEHYEQYF.

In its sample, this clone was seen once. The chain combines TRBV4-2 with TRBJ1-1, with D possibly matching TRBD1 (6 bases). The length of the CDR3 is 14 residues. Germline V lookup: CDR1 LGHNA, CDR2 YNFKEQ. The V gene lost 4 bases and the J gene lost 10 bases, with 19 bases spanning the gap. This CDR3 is CASSRDTGDVRAFF. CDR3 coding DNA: TGTGCCAGCAGCCGGGACACAGGAGACGTTCGAGCTTTCTTT.

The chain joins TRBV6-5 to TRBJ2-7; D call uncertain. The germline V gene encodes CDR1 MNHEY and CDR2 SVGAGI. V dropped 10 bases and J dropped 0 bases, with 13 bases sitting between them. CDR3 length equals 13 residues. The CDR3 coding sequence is TGTGCCACCTCGACACCACTCTCCTACGAGCAGTACTTC. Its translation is CATSTPLSYEQYF.

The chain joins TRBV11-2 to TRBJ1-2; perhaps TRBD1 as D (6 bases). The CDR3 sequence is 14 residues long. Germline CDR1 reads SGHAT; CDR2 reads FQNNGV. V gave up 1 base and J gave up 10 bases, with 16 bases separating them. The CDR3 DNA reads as TGTGCCAGCAGCTTAGCGGGGGCAGGAGAGGTCTACACCTTC. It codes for CASSLAGAGEVYTF. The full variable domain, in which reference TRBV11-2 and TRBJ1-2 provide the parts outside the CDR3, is EAGVAQSPRYKIIEKRQSVAFWCNPISGHATLYWYQQILGQGPKLLIQFQNNGVVDDSQLPKDRFSAERLKGVDSTLKIQPAKLEDSAVYLCASSLAGAGEVYTFGSGTRLTVV.

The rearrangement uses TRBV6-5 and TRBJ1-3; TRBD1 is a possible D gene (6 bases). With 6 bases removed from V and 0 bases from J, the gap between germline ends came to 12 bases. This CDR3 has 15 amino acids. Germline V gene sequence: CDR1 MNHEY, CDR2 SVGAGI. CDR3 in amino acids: CASSLRGFSGNTIYF. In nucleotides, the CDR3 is TGTGCCAGCAGCCTCAGGGGTTTCTCTGGAAACACCATATATTTT.

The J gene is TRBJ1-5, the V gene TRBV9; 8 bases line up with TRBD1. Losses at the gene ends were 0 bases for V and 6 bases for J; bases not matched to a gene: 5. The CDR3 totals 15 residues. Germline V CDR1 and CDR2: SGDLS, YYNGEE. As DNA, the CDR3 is TGTGCCAGCAGCGTAGGGGTGACAGGGGCTCAGCCCCAGCATTTT. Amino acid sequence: CASSVGVTGAQPQHF.

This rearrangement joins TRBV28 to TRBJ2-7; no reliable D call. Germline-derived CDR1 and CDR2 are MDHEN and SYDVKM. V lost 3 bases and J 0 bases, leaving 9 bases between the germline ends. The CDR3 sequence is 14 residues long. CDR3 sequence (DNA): TGTGCCAGCAGTTTTGACACGATCTCCTACGAGCAGTACTTC. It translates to CASSFDTISYEQYF.

CDR3 region: CASSPTGMGDTQYF. CDR3 nucleotides: TGTGCCAGCAGCCCTACAGGGATGGGGGATACGCAGTATTTT. V and J are TRBV7-9 and TRBJ2-3; D perhaps matches TRBD1 (6 bases). The CDR3 consists of 14 residues. The V gene's germline CDR1 is SEHNR and CDR2 FQNEAQ (reference sequence). With 5 bases removed from V and 6 bases from J, the gap between germline ends came to 15 bases.

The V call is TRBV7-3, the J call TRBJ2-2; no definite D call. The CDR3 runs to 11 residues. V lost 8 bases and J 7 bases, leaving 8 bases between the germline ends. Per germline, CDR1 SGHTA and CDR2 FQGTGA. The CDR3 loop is CASSKGGELFF. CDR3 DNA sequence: TGTGCCAGCTCTAAGGGCGGGGAGCTGTTTTTT.

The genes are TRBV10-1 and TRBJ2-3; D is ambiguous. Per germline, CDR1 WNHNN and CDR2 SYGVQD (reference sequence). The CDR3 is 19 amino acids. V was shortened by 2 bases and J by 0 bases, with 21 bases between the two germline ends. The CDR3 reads CASSEPSPIPSGSTDTQYF. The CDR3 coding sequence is TGCGCCAGCAGTGAGCCGAGCCCCATCCCTTCGGGTAGCACAGATACGCAGTATTTT.

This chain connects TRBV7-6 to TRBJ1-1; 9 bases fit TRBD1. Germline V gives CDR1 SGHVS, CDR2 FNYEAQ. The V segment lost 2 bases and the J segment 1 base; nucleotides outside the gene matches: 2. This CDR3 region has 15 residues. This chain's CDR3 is CASSLTGQGNTEAFF. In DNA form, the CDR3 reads TGTGCCAGCAGCTTAACGGGACAGGGGAACACTGAAGCTTTCTTT.

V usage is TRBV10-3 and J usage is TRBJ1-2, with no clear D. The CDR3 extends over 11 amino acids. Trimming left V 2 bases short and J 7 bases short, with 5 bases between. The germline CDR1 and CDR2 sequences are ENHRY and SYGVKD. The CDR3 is CAISEAFGYTF. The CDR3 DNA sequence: TGTGCCATCAGTGAGGCCTTTGGCTACACCTTC.

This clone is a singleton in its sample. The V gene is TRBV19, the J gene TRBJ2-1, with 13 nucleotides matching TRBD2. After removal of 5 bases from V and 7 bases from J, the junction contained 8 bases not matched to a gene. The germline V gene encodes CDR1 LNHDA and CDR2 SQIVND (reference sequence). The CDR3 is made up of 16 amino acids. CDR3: CASSSARTSGRNEQFF. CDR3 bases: TGTGCCAGTAGTTCAGCGAGGACTAGCGGGAGAAATGAGCAGTTCTTC.

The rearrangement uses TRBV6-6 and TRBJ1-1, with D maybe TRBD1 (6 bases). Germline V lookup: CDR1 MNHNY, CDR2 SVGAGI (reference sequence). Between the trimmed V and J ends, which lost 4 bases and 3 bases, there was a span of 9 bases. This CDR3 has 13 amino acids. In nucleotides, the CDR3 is TGTGCCAGCAGTTGGGGGCGGGACACTGAAGCTTTCTTT. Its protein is CASSWGRDTEAFF.

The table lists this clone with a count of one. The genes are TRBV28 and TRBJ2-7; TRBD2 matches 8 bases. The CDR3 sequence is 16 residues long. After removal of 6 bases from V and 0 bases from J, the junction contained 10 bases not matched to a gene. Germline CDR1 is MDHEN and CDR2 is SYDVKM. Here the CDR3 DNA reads TGTGCCAGCAGCGACGTGAAAGCGGGAGTCTCCTACGAGCAGTACTTC. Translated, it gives CASSDVKAGVSYEQYF.

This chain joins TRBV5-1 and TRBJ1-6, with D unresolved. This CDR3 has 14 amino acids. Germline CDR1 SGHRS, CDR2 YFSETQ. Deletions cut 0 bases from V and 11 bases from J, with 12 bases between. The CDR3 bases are TGCGCCAGCAGCTTGGCTACAGAGACGACACCCCTCCACTTT. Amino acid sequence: CASSLATETTPLHF. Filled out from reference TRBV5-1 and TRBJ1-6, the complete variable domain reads KAGVTQTPRYLIKTRGQQVTLSCSPISGHRSVSWYQQTPGQGLQFLFEYFSETQRNKGNFPGRFSGRQFSNSRSEMNVSTLELGDSALYLCASSLATETTPLHFGNGTRLTVT.

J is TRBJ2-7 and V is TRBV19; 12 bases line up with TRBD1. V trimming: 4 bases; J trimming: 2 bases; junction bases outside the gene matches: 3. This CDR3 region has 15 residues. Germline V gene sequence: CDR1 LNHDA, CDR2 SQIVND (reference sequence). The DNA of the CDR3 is TGTGCCAGTAGTACCCGGGACAGGGGGCCCTACGAGCAGTACTTC. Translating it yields CASSTRDRGPYEQYF. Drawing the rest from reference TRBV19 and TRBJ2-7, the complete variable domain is DGGITQSPKYLFRKEGQNVTLSCEQNLNHDAMYWYRQDPGQGLRLIYYSQIVNDFQKGDIAEGYSVSREKKESFPLTVTSAQKNPTAFYLCASSTRDRGPYEQYFGPGTRLTVT.

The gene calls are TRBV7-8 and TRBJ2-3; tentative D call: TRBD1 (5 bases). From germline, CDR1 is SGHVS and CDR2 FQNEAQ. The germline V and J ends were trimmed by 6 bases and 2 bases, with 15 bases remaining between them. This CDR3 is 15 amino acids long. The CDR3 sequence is CASRGRAGNTDTQYF. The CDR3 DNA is TGTGCCAGCAGGGGCCGAGCAGGGAACACAGATACGCAGTATTTT. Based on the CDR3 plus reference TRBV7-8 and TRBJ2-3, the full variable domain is GAGVSQSPRYKVAKRGQDVALRCDPISGHVSLFWYQQALGQGPEFLTYFQNEAQLDKSGLPSDRFFAERPEGSVSTLKIQRTQQEDSAVYLCASRGRAGNTDTQYFGPGTRLTVL.

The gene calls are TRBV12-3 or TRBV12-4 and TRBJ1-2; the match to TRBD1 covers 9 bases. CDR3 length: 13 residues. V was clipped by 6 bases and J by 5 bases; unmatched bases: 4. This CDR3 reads CASSQGQGYGYTF. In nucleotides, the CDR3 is TGTGCCAGCAGCCAGGGACAGGGATATGGCTACACCTTC.

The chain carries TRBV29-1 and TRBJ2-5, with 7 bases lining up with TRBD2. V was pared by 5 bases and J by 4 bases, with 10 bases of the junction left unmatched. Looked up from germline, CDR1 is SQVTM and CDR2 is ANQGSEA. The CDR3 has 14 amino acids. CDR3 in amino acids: CSVHPPGRGETQYF. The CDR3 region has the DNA TGCAGCGTTCATCCCCCAGGGAGGGGAGAGACCCAGTACTTC.

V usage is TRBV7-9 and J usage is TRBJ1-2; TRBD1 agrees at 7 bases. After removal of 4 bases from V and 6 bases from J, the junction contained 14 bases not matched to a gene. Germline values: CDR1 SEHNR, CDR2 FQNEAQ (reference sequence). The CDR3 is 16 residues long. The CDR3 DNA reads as TGTGCCAGCAGCTCGCCGGGACAGACTCCTTTAGATGGCTACACCTTC. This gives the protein CASSSPGQTPLDGYTF.

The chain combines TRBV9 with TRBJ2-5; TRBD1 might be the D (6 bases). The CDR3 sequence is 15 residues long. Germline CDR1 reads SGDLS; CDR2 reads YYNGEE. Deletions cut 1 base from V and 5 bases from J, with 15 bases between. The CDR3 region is CASSVSMTGRETQYF. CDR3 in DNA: TGTGCCAGCAGCGTATCTATGACAGGTCGTGAGACCCAGTACTTC.